The 13 T cell receptor beta chains in this list originate from one sample, sequenced in a study of technical replicates of blood from a few donors. Measured with immunoSEQ multiplex PCR; TCRdb has only the in-frame clones, and not every one. This sample has some 8,900 clones, with 91% found just once. The sequenced material came from PBMCs. The receptors were gathered from a human donor in good health.

J is TRBJ2-1 and V is TRBV7-9; D is possibly TRBD2 (5 bases). This CDR3 spans 16 amino acids. In germline, CDR1 is SEHNR, CDR2 FQNEAQ (reference sequence). Trimming removed 5 bases at V and 9 bases at J, with 23 bases between. The CDR3 is CASSPMADVSRGEQFF. CDR3 in DNA: TGTGCCAGCAGCCCAATGGCTGACGTTTCCCGGGGTGAGCAGTTCTTC.

The CDR3 nucleotides are TGTGCCTGGAGTGGAGGGTACGAGACCCAGTACTTC. This sequence encodes CAWSGGYETQYF. The chain employs TRBV30 and TRBJ2-5, with a tentative D call TRBD2 (5 bases). V was trimmed by 1 base and J by 5 bases, leaving 8 bases between them. Germline V gene data show CDR1 as GTSNPN and CDR2 as SVGIG (reference sequence). This CDR3 spans 12 amino acids.

V usage is TRBV30 and J usage is TRBJ1-5; perhaps TRBD1 as D (5 bases). Per germline, CDR1 GTSNPN and CDR2 SVGIG (reference sequence). CDR3 size: 13 residues. Trimming removed 2 bases from V and 5 bases from J, with 10 bases in between. The CDR3 coding sequence is TGTGCCTGGAGTAACCCGGGGGATCAGCCCCAGCATTTT. It codes for CAWSNPGDQPQHF.

V and J are TRBV6-5 and TRBJ2-7; 10 bases are shared with TRBD2. The junction had 1 base not matched to a gene; V was cut back by 0 bases and J by 5 bases. CDR3 length equals 14 residues. The germline V gene has CDR1 MNHEY and CDR2 SVGAGI. In nucleotides, the CDR3 is TGTGCCAGCAGTTACTCCCTAGCGGGAGACGAGCAGTACTTC. Translating gives CASSYSLAGDEQYF.

The chain joins TRBV7-2 to TRBJ2-7; D perhaps matches TRBD2 (6 bases). The V gene lost 5 bases and the J gene lost 2 bases, with 13 bases spanning the gap. Germline V gene data show CDR1 as SGHTA and CDR2 as FQGNSA. This CDR3 spans 14 amino acids. CDR3 DNA sequence: TGTGCCAGCAGCCCCCGGGACTCCACCTACGAGCAGTACTTC. Protein product: CASSPRDSTYEQYF.

The CDR3 loop reads CSVEARDWNYEQYF. In DNA form, the CDR3 reads TGCAGCGTTGAAGCTCGGGACTGGAACTACGAGCAGTACTTC. V and J are TRBV29-1 and TRBJ2-7; weak D call: TRBD2 (6 bases). V lost 1 base to trimming and J lost 3 bases, with 13 bases between them. Germline assignment: CDR1 SQVTM and CDR2 ANQGSEA. The CDR3 is 14 amino acids.

Only one count was recorded for this clone. The chain has TRBV10-3 and TRBJ2-7, with 13 positions matching TRBD2. The CDR3 runs to 15 residues. Germline CDR1 is ENHRY and CDR2 is SYGVKD. Trimming cost V 6 bases and J 8 bases; bases outside gene matches: 10. The CDR3 sequence is CAISAGLAGVGKQYF. The DNA for the CDR3 is TGTGCCATCAGCGCTGGACTAGCGGGAGTAGGAAAGCAGTACTTC.

The genes are TRBV9 and TRBJ2-1; D remains unclear. The CDR3 loop spans 16 amino acids. The V gene lost 0 bases and the J gene lost 0 bases, with 10 bases spanning the gap. Germline V CDR1 and CDR2: SGDLS, YYNGEE. The CDR3 nucleotides are TGTGCCAGCAGCGTAGCTGGCTCCAGCTCCTACAATGAGCAGTTCTTC. Residues: CASSVAGSSSYNEQFF.

The chain carries TRBV19 and TRBJ2-7; maybe TRBD2 (5 bases). The germline gives CDR1 LNHDA, CDR2 SQIVND (reference sequence). V lost 4 bases to trimming and J lost 2 bases, with 15 bases between them. The CDR3 spans 15 residues. The CDR3 protein is CASSTPRGPPYEQYF. The CDR3 coding sequence is TGTGCCAGTAGTACCCCCCGCGGGCCACCCTACGAGCAGTACTTC.

Here the CDR3 reads CSVDKGQGPTEAFF. The CDR3 DNA follows: TGCAGCGTTGATAAGGGACAGGGTCCCACTGAAGCTTTCTTT. The chain recombines TRBV29-1 with TRBJ1-1, with 9 bases matching TRBD1. This CDR3 contains 14 residues. The V segment lost 3 bases and the J segment 4 bases; nucleotides outside the gene matches: 6. Germline V gives CDR1 SQVTM, CDR2 ANQGSEA.

This sequence joins TRBV5-1 and TRBJ2-7; D may be TRBD2 (6 bases). Trimming left V 0 bases short and J 5 bases short, with 15 bases between. This CDR3 has 15 residues. The germline V gene has CDR1 SGHRS and CDR2 YFSETQ. The CDR3 spells CASSLAGGNGNEQYF. In DNA, the CDR3 is TGCGCCAGCAGCTTGGCCGGCGGGAATGGCAACGAGCAGTACTTC. The full variable domain, its missing parts supplied by reference TRBV5-1 and TRBJ2-7, is KAGVTQTPRYLIKTRGQQVTLSCSPISGHRSVSWYQQTPGQGLQFLFEYFSETQRNKGNFPGRFSGRQFSNSRSEMNVSTLELGDSALYLCASSLAGGNGNEQYFGPGTRLTVT.

The chain has TRBV28 and TRBJ1-2; no definite D call. CDR1 and CDR2 (germline): MDHEN, SYDVKM. The CDR3 is 12 residues long. The ends were cut back, 5 bases at V and 5 bases at J, with 9 bases in the middle. CDR3 amino acids: CASSGEGYGYTF. CDR3 bases: TGTGCCAGCAGTGGTGAGGGATATGGCTACACCTTC.

The CDR3 spells CASSLYASKADGYTF. The CDR3 DNA sequence: TGCGCCAGCAGCTTGTATGCCAGTAAGGCGGATGGCTACACCTTC. The V call is TRBV5-1, the J call TRBJ1-2; D is uncertain. V lost 1 base to trimming and J lost 6 bases, with 16 bases between them. Germline V gene lookup returns CDR1 SGHRS and CDR2 YFSETQ. This CDR3 region has 15 residues.